The source of this T cell receptor beta chain is a study of cytomegalovirus exposure and HLA in healthy donors. General study points: Common viral pathogens (according to a later analysis) appeared linked to several of the most significant clusters. An Asian-associated ancestry cluster reportedly showed fewer N-insertions than the approximately 630-donor mean in a later analysis.

CDR3 size: 12 residues. Germline values: CDR1 MDHEN, CDR2 SYDVKM. J lost 7 bases, V lost 10 bases, and 8 bases had no gene match. For this clone: Its target is unknown.

The PCR contained 60 Vbeta and 13 Jbeta primers. The assay was immunoSEQ multiplex PCR, and TCRdb's table has in-frame clones only and misses some. The sample includes approximately 190,000 clones, 84% of them seen just once. This sequence joins TRBV28 and TRBJ2-7; TRBD2 aligns across 9 bases. This TCR derives from a woman aged 45-65 years in good health and CMV-seropositive. Sequencing was done on a sample of PBMCs. CDR3 coding DNA: TGTGCCACGGTGGCGGGGGGGCTGGAGCAGTACTTC. This gives the protein CATVAGGLEQYF. The whole variable domain, filled in from reference TRBV28 and TRBJ2-7, reads DVKVTQSSRYLVKRTGEKVFLECVQDMDHENMFWYRQDPGLGLRLIYFSYDVKMKEKGDIPEGYSVSREKKERFSLILESASTNQTSMYLCATVAGGLEQYFGPGTRLTVT.